The clone carrying this T cell receptor (beta chain) showed up just a few times. Its antigen is as yet unknown. The data are from a study of beta chain features in type 1 diabetes. For the study at large: The patients were much like the healthy donors in age, gender and cell yields.

Points from the study as a whole: Researchers report that Type 1 diabetes patients had moderately but significantly shorter TCRB CDR3s across all four CD4+ subsets. Any HLA type influence on TCRB rearrangement was left unresolved here. Sequencing used cDNA, and cells with high TCR expression could therefore be over-represented.

Using CD45RO/CCR7/CD25/CD127/CD95/CD27, CD4+ naive, central memory, regulatory and stem cell-like memory cells were sorted. TCRB transcripts that were expressed got sequenced, as all of the isolated RNA had been reverse transcribed. Method: immunoSEQ multiplex PCR; TCRdb's copy keeps in-frame clones and lacks some. This table holds 500,000 to 800,000 clones, around 12% found once. Material for sequencing was naive CD4+ T cells from blood. The TCR was taken from a young man with type 1 diabetes.

The CDR3 protein is CASSQAGTGGSEQYF. Here the CDR3 DNA reads TGTGCCAGCAGCCAAGCCGGGACAGGCGGCTCCGAGCAGTACTTC. The rearrangement joins TRBV4-2 to TRBJ2-7, with TRBD1 identical over 8 bases. Germline CDR1 LGHNA, CDR2 YNFKEQ. V lost 1 base and J lost 6; bases outside the gene matches: 8. The CDR3 is 15 residues long.